The 25 T cell receptor beta chains below all came from one sample that was sequenced in a study of blood T cell repertoires in COVID-19. Sequenced by immunoSEQ multiplex PCR; TCRdb stores in-frame clones only, minus some. The profile covers around 250,000 clones, with 80% to 90% appearing a single time and approximately 2% taken by the ten largest. Sequencing input: peripheral blood. Receptor source: a man aged 25 to 40 who had recovered from COVID-19.

V and J are TRBV5-1 and TRBJ2-2; D might be TRBD1 (6 bases). Germline CDR1 SGHRS, CDR2 YFSETQ. CDR3 length: 15 residues. Trimming cost V 5 bases and J 1 base, with 12 bases left between them. The chain's CDR3 is CASRPGQLNTGELFF. Here the CDR3 DNA reads TGCGCCAGCAGGCCTGGACAGCTGAACACCGGGGAGCTGTTTTTT.

The rearrangement joins TRBV30 to TRBJ1-4, with 9 bases identical to TRBD1. The CDR3 runs 13 residues. CDR1 and CDR2 from the germline V gene are GTSNPN and SVGIG (reference sequence). The V and J ends lost 3 bases and 12 bases, in that order; junction bases with no gene match: 8. The CDR3 bases are TGTGCCTGGAGGGGGACAGGGAGAGTAGAACTGTTTTTT. Protein product: CAWRGTGRVELFF.

This sequence joins TRBV19 and TRBJ1-1; 9 nucleotides line up with TRBD1. The CDR3 length is 15 residues. Germline-derived CDR1 and CDR2 are LNHDA and SQIVND (reference sequence). The V segment lost 10 bases and the J segment 5 bases; nucleotides outside the gene matches: 14. For the CDR3, the DNA is TGTGCCACCACCGATACACCGGGACAGGGAACTGAAGCTTTCTTT. Amino acids: CATTDTPGQGTEAFF.

V is TRBV6-5 and J is TRBJ2-2, with 7 bases aligning to TRBD1. Germline assignment: CDR1 MNHEY and CDR2 SVGAGI. Trimming took 5 bases from V and 5 from J; bases not matched to a gene: 5. The CDR3 loop spans 14 amino acids. This CDR3 reads CASSPRQGTGELFF. The CDR3 nucleotides are TGTGCCAGCAGTCCCCGACAGGGTACCGGGGAGCTGTTTTTT.

V usage is TRBV18 and J usage is TRBJ1-6, with 8 nucleotides matching TRBD1. J was trimmed by 8 bases and V by 3 bases; bases with no gene match: 6. Germline assignment: CDR1 KGHSH and CDR2 LQKENI. The CDR3 spans 15 residues. The chain's CDR3 is CASSPVPGQDSPLHF. In nucleotides, the CDR3 is TGTGCCAGCTCACCCGTCCCGGGACAGGATTCACCCCTCCACTTT.

The table lists this clone with a few counts. This chain connects TRBV5-1 to TRBJ2-2; weak D call: TRBD2 (6 bases). This CDR3 has 14 amino acids. The ends were cut back, 1 base at V and 6 bases at J, with 10 bases in the middle. The germline V gene has CDR1 SGHRS and CDR2 YFSETQ. In DNA form, the CDR3 reads TGCGCCAGCAGCTTGAAAGGGGACTCCGGGGAGCTGTTTTTT. It is translated as CASSLKGDSGELFF.

This clone was detected a few times. The rearrangement joins TRBV27 to TRBJ2-7; a weak D match, TRBD1 (6 bases). Germline lookup yields CDR1 MNHEY and CDR2 SMNVEV (reference sequence). The CDR3 is 16 residues long. V was shortened by 2 bases and J by 0 bases, with 14 bases between the two germline ends. The CDR3 region is CASSLHRARSSYEQYF. As DNA, the CDR3 is TGTGCCAGCAGTTTACACAGGGCAAGGAGCTCCTACGAGCAGTACTTC.

The rearrangement links TRBV29-1 to TRBJ1-5; D is undetermined. This CDR3 region has 12 residues. From germline, CDR1 is SQVTM and CDR2 ANQGSEA. The V end lost 7 bases, the J end lost 3 bases, and 10 bases lay between the germline ends. CDR3 sequence: CSAGSINQPQHF. CDR3 coding DNA: TGCAGCGCCGGGTCCATCAATCAGCCCCAGCATTTT.

The J gene is TRBJ1-4, the V gene TRBV6-2 or TRBV6-3; D possibly corresponds to TRBD1 (5 bases). The CDR3 contains 16 residues. Trimming took 2 bases from V and 0 from J, leaving 10 bases between them. Germline lookup yields CDR1 MNHEY and CDR2 SVGEGT. The CDR3 here is CASSYRGPSTNEKLFF. As DNA, the CDR3 is TGTGCCAGCAGTTACAGGGGTCCATCAACTAATGAAAAACTGTTTTTT.

The chain is built from TRBV19 and TRBJ1-1; possible D gene TRBD1, 6 bases. Trimming took 6 bases from V and 5 from J, leaving 13 bases between them. The CDR3 has 13 amino acids. CDR1 is LNHDA, CDR2 SQIVND, per germline (reference sequence). This CDR3 is CASSSTGLTEAFF. For the CDR3, the DNA is TGTGCCAGTAGCTCTACAGGGTTGACTGAAGCTTTCTTT.

The rearrangement links TRBV3-1 (or the pseudogene TRBV3-2) to TRBJ1-2, with a weak D call TRBD1 (6 bases). CDR3 length equals 16 residues. Deletions cut 4 bases from V and 2 bases from J, with 17 bases between. CDR1 is LGHDT and CDR2 is YNNKEL in the germline V gene (reference sequence). CDR3 protein: CASSRGGAEGNYGYTF. In DNA, the CDR3 is TGTGCCAGCAGCCGAGGGGGGGCGGAGGGAAACTATGGCTACACCTTC.

CDR3 nucleotides: TGCGCCAGCAGCCAGCAAAGCGGGGGAACTGAAGCTTTCTTT. Its translation: CASSQQSGGTEAFF. This chain uses TRBV4-3 with TRBJ1-1; D is possibly TRBD1 (5 bases). Germline assignment: CDR1 LGHNA and CDR2 YSLEER. V was pared by 3 bases and J by 5 bases, with 13 bases between. The length of the CDR3 is 14 residues.

The V and J genes are TRBV10-1 and TRBJ2-3, with 13 bases lining up with TRBD2. Germline CDR1 reads WNHNN; CDR2 reads SYGVQD (reference sequence). Trimming cost V 5 bases and J 4 bases; bases outside gene matches: 9. The CDR3 contains 17 residues. The CDR3: CASSPGLAGPWADTQYF. In DNA, the CDR3 is TGCGCCAGCAGTCCGGGACTAGCGGGGCCGTGGGCAGATACGCAGTATTTT.

The chain has TRBV10-2 and TRBJ1-1, with a possible D match to TRBD1 (6 bases). The ends were cut back, 8 bases at V and 4 bases at J, with 14 bases in the middle. The germline V gene has CDR1 WSHSY and CDR2 SAAADI. This CDR3 has 13 amino acids. The CDR3: CASARGGATEAFF. The CDR3 nucleotides read TGCGCCAGCGCGAGGGGGGGTGCCACTGAAGCTTTCTTT.

V usage is TRBV3-1 (or the pseudogene TRBV3-2) and J usage is TRBJ2-7; maybe TRBD1 (6 bases). V was trimmed by 5 bases and J by 5 bases, leaving 16 bases between them. This CDR3 spans 14 amino acids. From germline, CDR1 is LGHDT and CDR2 YNNKEL (reference sequence). CDR3 DNA: TGTGCCAGCAGCACGTCAGGGGTCCCCAACGAGCAGTACTTC. It specifies CASSTSGVPNEQYF.

In its sample, this clone was seen once. Written as DNA, the CDR3 is TGTGCCAGCTCACCAATTTCGAATGAAAAACTGTTTTTT. This sequence encodes CASSPISNEKLFF. The chain combines TRBV18 with TRBJ1-4; no reliable D call. CDR1 and CDR2 from the germline V gene are KGHSH and LQKENI. The CDR3 runs to 13 residues. With 2 bases removed from V and 5 bases from J, the gap between germline ends came to 6 bases.

The J gene is TRBJ1-5, the V gene TRBV7-2; 8 positions agree with TRBD1. The CDR3 runs 16 residues. J lost 0 bases, V lost 4 bases, and 5 bases had no gene match. Germline V gives CDR1 SGHTA, CDR2 FQGNSA. The CDR3 DNA follows: TGTGCCAGCAGCTCGCAGGGGGCCCTTAGCAATCAGCCCCAGCATTTT. It codes for CASSSQGALSNQPQHF.

The V gene is TRBV6-2 or TRBV6-3, the J gene TRBJ1-2; D remains unclear. Germline V lookup: CDR1 MNHEY, CDR2 SVGEGT. The CDR3 has 12 residues. V was pared by 4 bases and J by 4 bases, with 7 bases between. CDR3: CASSWASYGYTF. In DNA, the CDR3 is TGTGCCAGCAGTTGGGCATCCTATGGCTACACCTTC.

J is TRBJ1-2 and V is TRBV5-1, with TRBD1 matching 7 bases. V lost 4 bases and J lost 2; bases outside the gene matches: 8. Germline assignment: CDR1 SGHRS and CDR2 YFSETQ. CDR3 size: 15 residues. The CDR3: CASSPVGQTNYGYTF. The CDR3 nucleotides are TGCGCCAGCAGCCCCGTGGGACAGACGAACTATGGCTACACCTTC.

The chain recombines TRBV7-9 with TRBJ1-2, with 10 bases aligning to TRBD1. The CDR3 covers 16 residues. Germline V gives CDR1 SEHNR, CDR2 FQNEAQ (reference sequence). Losses at the gene ends were 5 bases for V and 4 bases for J; bases not matched to a gene: 10. CDR3 sequence reads: CASSPSPGQGFYGYTF. CDR3 nucleotide sequence: TGTGCCAGCAGCCCGTCCCCGGGACAGGGGTTCTATGGCTACACCTTC.

The chain carries TRBV10-2 and TRBJ1-2, with no clear D. Deletions cut 2 bases from V and 0 bases from J, with 10 bases between. The germline V gene has CDR1 WSHSY and CDR2 SAAADI. The CDR3 runs to 15 residues. CDR3 sequence (DNA): TGCGCCAGCAGTGAGACGAGTGCCTCTAACTATGGCTACACCTTC. The encoded protein is CASSETSASNYGYTF.

V is TRBV6-6 and J is TRBJ1-2, with 7 bases fitting TRBD1. The CDR3 runs 14 residues. Germline V lookup: CDR1 MNHNY, CDR2 SVGAGI (reference sequence). V dropped 9 bases and J dropped 8; count of bases not matched to a gene: 15. The CDR3 protein is CASSRGVTGDGYTF. CDR3 nucleotides: TGTGCCAGTTCCAGGGGGGTAACAGGGGACGGCTACACCTTC.

V usage is TRBV19 and J usage is TRBJ1-1; 10 nucleotides match TRBD1. J was trimmed by 5 bases and V by 6 bases; bases with no gene match: 3. Germline-derived CDR1 and CDR2 are LNHDA and SQIVND (reference sequence). CDR3 length: 13 residues. The CDR3 DNA follows: TGTGCCAGTAGCGGACAGGGGGGGACTGAAGCTTTCTTT. Protein product: CASSGQGGTEAFF.

The chain has TRBV6-5 and TRBJ1-4, with 7 bases identical to TRBD1. Unmatched junction bases numbered 4, after V lost 6 bases and J lost 0 bases. Germline V gives CDR1 MNHEY, CDR2 SVGAGI. The CDR3 is 15 residues long. The CDR3 sequence is CASSSGTATNEKLFF. CDR3 nucleotides: TGTGCCAGCAGCTCCGGGACAGCAACTAATGAAAAACTGTTTTTT.

The rearrangement links TRBV14 to TRBJ1-2, with a tentative D call TRBD1 (5 bases). This CDR3 has 15 residues. The germline CDR1 and CDR2 sequences are SGHDN and FVKESK. The V end was cut by 4 bases, the J end by 5 bases, with 17 bases between. CDR3 sequence reads: CASSRYTGQAYGYTF. DNA for the CDR3: TGTGCCAGCAGCCGATACACAGGTCAGGCATATGGCTACACCTTC.